This passage covers 13 T cell receptor beta chains from one sample sequenced in a study of breast tumors, draining lymph nodes, adjacent tissues. TCRdb re-called the multiplex PCR reads through MiXCR, storing one row per CDR3 protein. The profile shows 150,000 to 200,000 distinct CDR3 sequences, about 33% of them singletons. The lymph nodes were axillary draining lymph nodes from breast cancer patients. The specimen was axillary lymph node tissue. The receptors come from a female donor with breast cancer. Some clones in this sample may be carry-over from other donors' samples.

There are a few counts of this clonotype. J is TRBJ1-4 and V is TRBV5-6, with D perhaps TRBD1 (5 bases). Germline V lookup: CDR1 SGHDT, CDR2 YYEEEE. V lost 0 bases, J lost 5 bases, and 11 bases lay in between. This CDR3 spans 15 amino acids. The CDR3 sequence is CASSLVAGVNEKLFF. DNA of the CDR3: TGTGCCAGCAGCTTGGTGGCGGGGGTAAATGAAAAACTGTTTTTT.

This clonotype showed up just a few times. The chain is built from TRBV13 and TRBJ2-1; D gene ambiguous. Germline loops: CDR1 PRHDT, CDR2 FYEKMQ (reference sequence). The CDR3 totals 15 residues. The germline V and J ends were trimmed by 3 bases and 7 bases, with 16 bases remaining between them. The CDR3 DNA reads TGTGCCAGCAGCTTCATGCTACAAGGCCGAAATGAGCAGTTCTTC. Translating it yields CASSFMLQGRNEQFF.

This clonotype was seen many times. V usage is TRBV18 and J usage is TRBJ2-5; TRBD1 agrees at 9 bases. J lost 1 base, V lost 4 bases, and 4 bases had no gene match. This CDR3 spans 15 amino acids. Germline V CDR1 and CDR2: KGHSH, LQKENI. The CDR3 region has the DNA TGTGCCAGCTCACGGGACAGGGTAGCCCAAGAGACCCAGTACTTC. Amino acids: CASSRDRVAQETQYF.

This clonotype occurred many times. The chain recombines TRBV7-8 with TRBJ2-7, with 7 bases identical to TRBD1. After removal of 4 bases from V and 6 bases from J, the junction contained 12 bases not matched to a gene. The CDR3 is made up of 15 amino acids. Germline V gene sequence: CDR1 SGHVS, CDR2 FQNEAQ. The CDR3 DNA sequence: TGTGCCAGCAGCTCAAGGCGTTACCAGGGGGTCGAGCAGTACTTC. Its translation is CASSSRRYQGVEQYF.

This clonotype was seen just once. The junction departs from the called germline gene at one end, perhaps through a read error. The chain joins TRBV5-1 to TRBJ2-2; D is tentatively TRBD1 or TRBD2 (5 bases each). The CDR3 consists of 14 residues. Germline-derived CDR1 and CDR2 are SGHRS and YFSETQ. The CDR3 DNA reads as TGCGCCAGCAGCGAGGGGCCGAACACCGGCGAGCTGTTTTTT. Protein: CASSEGPNTGELFF.

This clonotype was recorded at least ten times. V gene TRBV5-4 combines with J gene TRBJ1-2; TRBD1 matches 7 bases. CDR1 and CDR2 (germline): SGHNT, YYREEE (reference sequence). The CDR3 length is 13 residues. Germline trimming cut 2 bases from V and 6 bases from J; bases unmatched to any gene: 4. CDR3: CASSLAGGHGYTF. As DNA, the CDR3 is TGTGCCAGCAGCTTAGCAGGGGGGCATGGCTACACCTTC. The full variable domain, with the rest looked up from reference TRBV5-4 and TRBJ1-2, is ETGVTQSPTHLIKTRGQQVTLRCSSQSGHNTVSWYQQALGQGPQFIFQYYREEENGRGNFPPRFSGLQFPNYSSELNVNALELDDSALYLCASSLAGGHGYTFGSGTRLTVV.

This clonotype was detected many times. V gene TRBV6-5 combines with J gene TRBJ2-7; D not certain. The CDR3 contains 14 residues. Trimming took 2 bases from V and 0 from J, leaving 8 bases between them. Germline V lookup: CDR1 MNHEY, CDR2 SVGAGI. The CDR3 loop reads CASSYHANSYEQYF. CDR3 nucleotide sequence: TGTGCCAGCAGTTACCATGCCAACTCCTACGAGCAGTACTTC.

This clonotype was found many times. The rearrangement uses TRBV14 and TRBJ1-3; D unresolved. CDR1 is SGHDN, CDR2 FVKESK, per germline. Trimming left V 1 base short and J 12 bases short, with 16 bases between. This CDR3 comprises 14 residues. This chain's CDR3 is CASSQVVRGGYIYF. In DNA, the CDR3 is TGTGCCAGCAGCCAAGTCGTCCGGGGAGGGTACATATATTTT.

This clonotype came up many times. CDR3 bases: TGTGCCAGCAGTTTGGCATTAGCCTGGGATACGCAGTATTTT. Translated, it gives CASSLALAWDTQYF. V gene TRBV12-3 or TRBV12-4 combines with J gene TRBJ2-3, with D unclear. The CDR3 covers 14 residues. The ends were cut back, 3 bases at V and 6 bases at J, with 13 bases in the middle.

This clonotype was seen ten or more times. The CDR3: CASSIEEGHNSPLHF. The CDR3 coding sequence is TGTGCCAGTAGTATAGAGGAGGGCCATAATTCACCCCTCCACTTT. The V gene is TRBV19, the J gene TRBJ1-6; D is unclear. With 0 bases removed from V and 5 bases from J, the gap between germline ends came to 8 bases. The CDR3 spans 15 residues. CDR1 and CDR2 (germline): LNHDA, SQIVND (reference sequence).

On this clonotype itself: The CDR3 ends on some other residue instead of the conserved phenylalanine or tryptophan, so this is likely a read error. The chain links TRBV25-1 to TRBJ1-6; D is unresolved. This CDR3 has 16 residues. CDR1 is MGHDK and CDR2 is SYGVNS in the germline V gene. The CDR3 nucleotides are TGTGCCAGCAGTGAATTAAGGAGCTCCTATAATCCACCCCTCCACCTT. It is translated as CASSELRSSYNPPLHL.

The V gene is TRBV12-3 or TRBV12-4, the J gene TRBJ1-1, with TRBD1 matching over 8 bases. Losses at the gene ends were 3 bases for V and 2 bases for J; bases not matched to a gene: 5. This CDR3 contains 15 residues. CDR3 DNA sequence: TGTGCCAGCAGTTTGATAGGACAGGGAAACACTGAAGCTTTCTTT. Encoded protein: CASSLIGQGNTEAFF.

In this sample, this clonotype turned up many times. The chain recombines TRBV24-1 with TRBJ2-1; 11 positions match TRBD2. Trimming cost V 5 bases and J 7 bases; bases outside gene matches: 6. This CDR3 has 15 residues. Germline-derived CDR1 and CDR2 are KGHDR and SFDVKD. The CDR3 nucleotides read TGTGCCACCAGTGCGATACTAGCGGGGGTGAATGAGCAGTTCTTC. The encoded protein is CATSAILAGVNEQFF.